This entry concerns a single T cell receptor beta chain. J gave up 1 base and V 0 bases, and 0 bases lay outside the gene matches. The germline CDR1 and CDR2 sequences are SGHRS and YFSETQ. The CDR3 runs 15 residues. This sample stems from a study of blood T cell repertoires in COVID-19. The wider study: From T cells, B-cell-depleted T cells, or PBMCs came the material, which was cDNA or gDNA.

The table came from immunoSEQ multiplex PCR; TCRdb's copy has only in-frame clones and leaves some out. The data contain under 300,000 clones, around 90% of them singletons. This chain joins TRBV5-1 and TRBJ1-5; 8 positions agree with TRBD1. Sequenced: peripheral blood. This clonotype originated in a woman in her thirties or forties who had recovered from COVID-19. The CDR3: CASSLGQGSNQPQHF. The CDR3, as DNA: TGCGCCAGCAGCTTGGGACAGGGGAGCAATCAGCCCCAGCATTTT.